Listed here are 10 T cell receptor beta chains from one sample, sequenced in a study of control samples from healthy donors and cancer patients (dated by TCRdb to about 2020). The method was the immunoSEQ multiplex PCR assay. TCRdb's version of the immuneACCESS table is confined to in-frame rearrangements and falls short of the full clone set. An unresolved V gene accounts for under half of the shortfall where checked; the remainder is of unknown origin. The sample table shows 78,000 or so clones, and roughly 90% are seen once. More than 3% of the sample rests with the top ten. Sequenced sample: blood. Every receptor here comes from a woman aged 45 to 65 in good health.

The CDR3, as DNA: TGTGCCAGTATTGACCAAGGAGGGCCCTCTGGAAACACCATATATTTT. This gives the protein CASIDQGGPSGNTIYF. V is TRBV19 and J is TRBJ1-3; D is undetermined. This CDR3 comprises 16 residues. Germline V gene data show CDR1 as LNHDA and CDR2 as SQIVND (reference sequence). Trimming pared 7 bases from V and 0 bases from J, leaving 16 bases between.

This chain uses TRBV5-1 with TRBJ1-2, with TRBD1 matching 11 bases. Germline trimming cut 4 bases from V and 4 bases from J; bases unmatched to any gene: 15. The CDR3 length is 18 residues. CDR1 is SGHRS and CDR2 is YFSETQ in the germline V gene. CDR3 sequence reads: CASSQEPTRDRGAYGYTF. Written as DNA, the CDR3 is TGCGCCAGCAGCCAAGAACCAACCCGGGACAGGGGGGCCTATGGCTACACCTTC.

This rearrangement joins TRBV4-1 to TRBJ1-1; no clear D gene. The germline V and J ends were trimmed by 3 bases and 0 bases, with 5 bases remaining between them. Germline CDR1 reads MGHRA; CDR2 reads YSYEKL. This CDR3 spans 13 amino acids. The CDR3 loop is CASSQGVNTEAFF. CDR3 DNA sequence: TGCGCCAGCAGCCAGGGTGTGAACACTGAAGCTTTCTTT.

The J gene is TRBJ1-6, the V gene TRBV28, with no clear D. V lost 4 bases and J lost 8, with 6 bases in between. The CDR3 has 12 amino acids. Per germline, CDR1 MDHEN and CDR2 SYDVKM. CDR3 nucleotides: TGTGCCAGCAGTTGGCTGGATTCACCCCTCCACTTT. Its protein is CASSWLDSPLHF.

J is TRBJ2-7 and V is TRBV3-1 (or the pseudogene TRBV3-2); TRBD1 agrees at 8 bases. The CDR3 spans 18 residues. The J segment lost 6 bases and the V segment lost 1 base, leaving 17 bases of the junction unmatched. Germline CDR1 reads LGHDT; CDR2 reads YNNKEL (reference sequence). The CDR3 reads CASSQALQQGGPAAEQYF. DNA of the CDR3: TGTGCCAGCAGCCAAGCCCTCCAACAGGGGGGCCCGGCCGCCGAGCAGTACTTC.

The chain recombines TRBV6-6 with TRBJ2-5; perhaps TRBD2 as D (6 bases). Trimming stripped 6 bases from V and 5 bases from J, with 19 bases between. This CDR3 is built from 15 residues. Germline V gives CDR1 MNHNY, CDR2 SVGAGI (reference sequence). The CDR3 protein is CASSAGPGLGETQYF. The DNA of the CDR3 is TGTGCCAGCAGCGCGGGGCCAGGGTTGGGGGAGACCCAGTACTTC.

The chain employs TRBV7-9 and TRBJ2-1; 8 nucleotides match TRBD2. V gave up 1 base and J gave up 10 bases; unmatched junction bases: 9. Germline V gene lookup returns CDR1 SEHNR and CDR2 FQNEAQ (reference sequence). The CDR3 has 15 residues. The CDR3 loop is CASSLVPREGREQFF. The CDR3 nucleotides read TGTGCCAGCAGCTTAGTACCCCGGGAGGGACGGGAGCAGTTCTTC.

The chain links TRBV6-5 to TRBJ1-1; D is unclear. V was cut by 0 bases and J by 10 bases, with 12 bases left in between. The germline gives CDR1 MNHEY, CDR2 SVGAGI. The CDR3 covers 13 residues. The CDR3 DNA sequence: TGTGCCAGCAGTTACTCGGAATTCTCTAGAGCTTTCTTT. Residues: CASSYSEFSRAFF.

The V gene is TRBV30, the J gene TRBJ1-6; D is unclear. The germline V and J ends were trimmed by 2 bases and 11 bases, with 13 bases remaining between them. CDR3 length: 13 amino acids. Germline-derived CDR1 and CDR2 are GTSNPN and SVGIG (reference sequence). CDR3 coding DNA: TGTGCCTGGAGTCCCCGGTTTCCCCCACCCCTCCACTTT. Protein product: CAWSPRFPPPLHF.

V is TRBV4-1 and J is TRBJ2-3; 8 bases are shared with TRBD1. The germline CDR1 and CDR2 sequences are MGHRA and YSYEKL. The CDR3 has 15 amino acids. J was trimmed by 1 base and V by 7 bases; bases with no gene match: 7. The CDR3 reads CASTDDRGGTDTQYF. CDR3 nucleotides: TGCGCCAGCACCGACGACAGGGGAGGCACAGATACGCAGTATTTT.